A single TCR beta chain is shown here with its context. Its antigen remains unidentified. No base-level quality is on record; no much larger clone is a single base apart. In total, over 600 healthy bone marrow donors made up the cohort. All cohort members were sampled while nominally healthy, although unrecorded immune exposures were likely present. The donor was CMV seronegative and was included in the group of about 350 seronegative cohort members. Every donor gave a peripheral blood sample, and the peripheral blood mononuclear cells from that sample were used for TCR beta sequencing. Genomic DNA extraction from the blood cell samples was performed with the Qiagen DNeasy Blood Extraction Kit. Inclusive of the bounding cysteine and phenylalanine, the CDR3 is 15 residues long. The only DNA kept is the CDR3, 45 bases in frame from the first base. V is cut back by 0 bases and J by 10 bases, with 8 bases in the junction unmatched. According to the germline V gene, CDR1 reads SGHDT and CDR2 reads YYEEEE.

The data originate from a study of cytomegalovirus exposure and HLA in healthy donors (dated by TCRdb to the late 2010s). In the study overall: An earlier analysis of roughly 500 of the donors reported 276 Gb of sequence data and around 100 million unique TCR beta sequences obtained from 150 million to 200 million T cells. An early release covering some 640 HLA-typed donors comprised 300 to 350 gigabases of sequencing data and roughly 86 million unique TCR sequences. Of the 300 to 500 genotyped donors, less than 90% were placed in the genetic ancestry cluster associated with self-reported Caucasian donors. The study aimed to test whether signatures of past pathogen exposure could be identified by cataloging public T cell receptors. The T cell repertoires of under 700 subjects were profiled by immunosequencing and related to cytomegalovirus serostatus. A separate validation cohort of roughly 130 different subjects was used in addition to the 666-subject first cohort. To predict cytomegalovirus infection status, the study brought together high-throughput TCR immunosequencing, statistical association of individual TCRs with disease status, and machine learning. A later analysis re-examined previously published TCR beta repertoires from 500 to 700 donors and added high-resolution HLA genotyping to investigate patterns of TCR occurrence. Rather than using new phenotypic data, the later analysis identified candidate immune exposures from TCR beta sequences and from how often those sequences occurred across donors. In an earlier analysis of roughly 600 of the donors, high-throughput TCR beta sequencing was used to judge whether each TCR beta V gene segment behaved as functional or pseudogenic. Alongside the repertoire data, information on donor age, sex, ethnicity and CMV serostatus was compiled. A later genetic analysis used genome-wide SNP genotypes for about 65% of the 666 donors, treating that subset as a discovery cohort. All discovery cohort repertoires had been generated on a single sequencing platform. Both class I and class II loci were covered by HLA typing, at four-digit resolution. The number of donors typed differed by locus, with roughly 629-640 for A, B, C, DRB1 and DQB1, more than 500 for DQA1, 600 to 610 for DPA1, and roughly 450 for DPB1. A few DR-DQ haplotypes were treated as single units for association and clustering because of strong linkage in the cohort. On average, approximately 250,000 unique TCR beta nucleotide sequences were sequenced per donor among more than 350 genotyped donors of the cohort, with roughly 18% of those sequences being non-productive. General conclusions and limits of the study: A later genetic analysis associated a missense DCLRE1C variant with V-gene and J-gene trimming of TCR beta chains, and an independent cohort replicated the association. Some IMGT-functional V segments, including TRBV6-2 and TRBV6-3, could not be told apart with the 87-base-pair reads, so those segments were excluded. In a later analysis, most CMV-associated TCR beta chains were found to appear HLA-restricted, with HLA associations seemingly driven largely by CMV exposure. In a later analysis, TCR association rates were found to vary across HLA loci, with the most associated TCRs seen for DRB1 alleles and the fewest for HLA-C alleles. According to the authors, the approach could potentially be generalized to other disease states and immunological phenotypes. Across donors, most TCR sequences were observed very rarely, whereas some public TCRs were present in many individuals. For the cohort, immune exposure information was limited to CMV serostatus. Presence/absence analyses assumed roughly uniform sequencing depth across donors, an assumption that may not hold. The study listed 164 TCR beta chains as associated with cytomegalovirus. A further reported finding was that TCR beta sequences accurately predicted the HLA-A and HLA-B alleles for most subjects in the first cohort. A later genetic analysis reported fewer N-insertions in productive TCRs among donors in an Asian-associated ancestry cluster than the roughly 700-donor mean. Several of the top co-occurrence clusters appeared to be linked to parvovirus B19, influenza, CMV and Epstein-Barr virus, according to a later analysis. This cohort had only TCR beta chains sequenced, and the lack of alpha or paired-chain data limited which features could be detected. In a later analysis, HLA-associated TCR beta chains showed more clonal expansion and lower generation probabilities than non-associated chains that were equally common. Specific HLA alleles were associated with 15,000 to 20,000 TCR beta sequences at a false discovery rate of 0.05 in a later analysis. Three of the identified cytomegalovirus-associated TCR beta chains were confirmed in vitro to be specific for cytomegalovirus antigens. When HLA alleles, especially DR and DQ, strongly co-occurred, TCR associations were difficult to assign to individual alleles. In both the original and validation cohorts, the classifier was reported to diagnose cytomegalovirus status with high specificity and sensitivity. A cluster of highly shared sequence variants was judged likely to be a technical artifact of the sequencing pipeline. In an earlier analysis of over 550 of the donors, most TCR beta V segments were observed in productive rearrangements about 90% or about 30% of the time, broadly matching IMGT annotations. Because counts were too low, roughly 16 rarely observed V segments, including chromosome 9 orphons, were excluded from the earlier analysis of roughly 580 of the donors. Linkage disequilibrium might explain the correlated functional status among segregating V segments, but an unknown experimental factor could not be excluded. Because HLA typing was missing for some donors at each locus, association tests included only the typed subset.

The library was made by the immunoSEQ multiplex PCR assay. For the multiplex PCR, a mixture combining 60 forward primers for TCR Vbeta segments and 13 reverse primers for TCR Jbeta segments was used. The CDR3 region of rearranged TCR beta genes was amplified from genomic DNA with a multiplex PCR assay. The amplified TCR beta libraries were sequenced on the Illumina HiSeq System as 87-base-pair reads. In the source study's methods: Across the 700 or so repertoires, a later analysis counted approximately 83 million unique TCR beta chains, 9.5 million to 13 million of which were shared by at least two donors. Raw reads were error-corrected and collapsed into unique sequences by a nearest-neighbor algorithm in which closely related sequences were merged to remove PCR and sequencing errors. Alignment of CDR3 sequences to IMGT reference sequences was used to assign V, D and J gene segments. For a sequence to be retained, a match of at least six nucleotides was required to both a V gene segment and a J gene segment. Rearrangements were classified as productive when the CDR3 lacked stop codons and remained in frame with V and J, and all other rearrangements were classified as non-productive. CDR3 was defined according to IMGT convention as the region running from the second conserved V-encoded cysteine to the conserved J-encoded phenylalanine. Sequences without an unambiguous match to a single V gene segment were excluded from the earlier analysis of several hundred of the donors. An earlier analysis of a few hundred of the donors called V segments functional above 56.7% productive rearrangements and segregating when the between-donor standard deviation exceeded 5%. To diagnose cytomegalovirus status from the catalog of TCR beta chain sequences, a statistical classification framework was built. V and J gene assignment, in a later analysis, came from comparing TCR nucleotide sequences with IMGT/GENE-DB human TR gene sequences. The TCRdist pipeline was used in a later analysis to assign CDR3 sequences and most-parsimonious VDJ recombination scenarios. A later analysis defined each TCR beta chain by its CDR3 amino acid sequence plus V-gene family, and excluded reads lacking a unique V-gene family. In a later analysis, 500 to 650 highly shared, low-generation-probability nucleotide sequences were removed to address suspected cross-contamination and a sequencing artifact. For each public chain, a later analysis derived a clonal expansion index from normalized ranks of inferred template counts within each repertoire. A later analysis computed generation probabilities with a VDJ recombination model fitted to out-of-frame rearrangements, and checked the results against IGoR. A later analysis scored TCR-TCR, TCR-HLA and TCR-CMV co-occurrence with hypergeometric tests, applying a repertoire-size bias correction to TCR pairs. In a later analysis, false discovery rates were estimated by permuting HLA or CMV assignments 20 times. A later analysis grouped co-occurring TCRs with DBSCAN, adding TCRdist sequence similarity when clustering within HLA-allele-positive subsets. Repertoires with fewer than 30,000 or more than 120,000 public chains, plus five repertoires with anomalous nucleotide sharing, were excluded from co-occurrence clustering. The table comes from immuneACCESS by way of TCRdb, which keeps in-frame sequences with V and J called. Part of the clones is missing from these tables; in studies checked, under half for an unresolved V gene and the rest for unknown reasons. V, J and clone size are those of that table, while D and trimming were read from the DNA. The sample table holds about 110,000 clones, of which around 73% were seen once. Roughly 7.8% of the sample lies in the top ten.

Sequencing input: PBMCs. The chain was built from TRBV5-6 and TRBJ2-1; 9 bases in the middle match TRBD1. The sequence derives from a man aged 25-40 years in good health and CMV-seronegative. In nucleotides, the sequence is TGTGCCAGCAGCTTGGGGGACAGGGCTGTTAGGGAGCAGTTCTTC. Its coded protein is CASSLGDRAVREQFF.